This T cell receptor beta chain was captured by sequencing in a study of T-cell memory formation after mild COVID-19. For the study at large: Largely, the TCR clusters proved donor specific.

Researchers used 5'RACE with constant-segment primers to make TCR alpha and TCR beta cDNA libraries that carry sample barcodes and UMIs. TCRdb recomputed calls from the 5' RACE reads with MiXCR, one row per CDR3 protein. The sample lists hundreds of thousands of distinct CDR3 sequences, roughly 17% occurring once. V was pared by 5 bases and J by 11 bases, with 18 bases between. Germline assignment: CDR1 LNHDA and CDR2 SQIVND (reference sequence). The CDR3 totals 13 residues. This clonotype turned up a few times. The antigen is undetermined. Broader study findings: For contracting clones, CD4+ ones sat mainly in CM and EM, CD8+ in EMRA.

The clonotype originates from an adult woman who had mild COVID-19 (a few samples of this study predate the infection). Cell type and time point are not known. Sample: PBMCs or a T cell subset sorted from them (not recorded which). The V and J genes are TRBV19 and TRBJ1-1; D remains ambiguous. The CDR3, as DNA: TGTGCCAGTAGTTCCTTACCCGAAACGGCCGCTTTCTTT. Translation: CASSSLPETAAFF.